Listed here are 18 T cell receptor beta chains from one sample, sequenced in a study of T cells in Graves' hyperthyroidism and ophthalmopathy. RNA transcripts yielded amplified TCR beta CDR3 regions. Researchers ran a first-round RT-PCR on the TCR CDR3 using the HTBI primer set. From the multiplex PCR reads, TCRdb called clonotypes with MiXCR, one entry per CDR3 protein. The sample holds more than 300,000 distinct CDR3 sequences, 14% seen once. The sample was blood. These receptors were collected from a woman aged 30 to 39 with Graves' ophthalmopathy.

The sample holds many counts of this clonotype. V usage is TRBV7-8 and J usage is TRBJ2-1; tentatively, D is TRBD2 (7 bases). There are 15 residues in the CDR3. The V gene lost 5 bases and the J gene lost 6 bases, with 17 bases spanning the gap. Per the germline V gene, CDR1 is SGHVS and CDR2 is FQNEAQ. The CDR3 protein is CASSPWGGAINEQFF. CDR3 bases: TGTGCCAGCAGCCCCTGGGGGGGGGCCATCAATGAGCAGTTCTTC.

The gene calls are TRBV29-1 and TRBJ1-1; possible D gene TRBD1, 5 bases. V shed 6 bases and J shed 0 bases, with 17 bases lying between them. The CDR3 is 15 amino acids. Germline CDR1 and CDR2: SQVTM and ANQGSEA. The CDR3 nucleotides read TGCAGCGTAGTCGGACAACCCGGGCTGAACACTGAAGCTTTCTTT. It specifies CSVVGQPGLNTEAFF.

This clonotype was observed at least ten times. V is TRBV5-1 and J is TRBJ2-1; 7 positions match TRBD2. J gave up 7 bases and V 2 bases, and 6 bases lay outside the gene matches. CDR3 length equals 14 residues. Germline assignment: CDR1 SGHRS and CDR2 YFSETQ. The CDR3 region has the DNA TGCGCCAGCAGCTTTGGCGGGGGAGGTAATGAGCAGTTCTTC. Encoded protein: CASSFGGGGNEQFF.

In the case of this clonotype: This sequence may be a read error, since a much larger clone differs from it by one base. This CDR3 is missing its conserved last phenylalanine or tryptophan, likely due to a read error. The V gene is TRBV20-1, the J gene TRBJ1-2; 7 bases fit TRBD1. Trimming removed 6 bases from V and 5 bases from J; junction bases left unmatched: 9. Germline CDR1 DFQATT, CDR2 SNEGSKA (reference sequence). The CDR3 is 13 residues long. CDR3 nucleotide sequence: TGCAGTGCCGTGAACCCGACAGGGTATGGCTACACCCTC. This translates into CSAVNPTGYGYTL.

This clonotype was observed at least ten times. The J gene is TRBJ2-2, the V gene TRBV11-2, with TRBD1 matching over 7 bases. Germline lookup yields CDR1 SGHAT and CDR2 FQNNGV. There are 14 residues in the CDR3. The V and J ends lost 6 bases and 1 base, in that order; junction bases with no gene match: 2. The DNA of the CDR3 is TGTGCCAGCAGGCGGACAGGGAACACCGGGGAGCTGTTTTTT. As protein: CASRRTGNTGELFF.

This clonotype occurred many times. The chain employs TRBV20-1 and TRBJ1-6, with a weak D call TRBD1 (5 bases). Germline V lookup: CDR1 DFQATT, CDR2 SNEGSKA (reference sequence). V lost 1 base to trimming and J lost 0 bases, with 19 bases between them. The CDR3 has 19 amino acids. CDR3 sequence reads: CSARGEGRKPSSYNSPLHF. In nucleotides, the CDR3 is TGCAGTGCTAGAGGGGAGGGGCGTAAACCGAGCTCCTATAATTCACCCCTCCACTTT.

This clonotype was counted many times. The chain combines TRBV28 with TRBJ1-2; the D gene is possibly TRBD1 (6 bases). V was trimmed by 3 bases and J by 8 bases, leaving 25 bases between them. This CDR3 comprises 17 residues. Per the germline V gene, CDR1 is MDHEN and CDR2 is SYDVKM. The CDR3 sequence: CASSFSLDLNRVSGYTF. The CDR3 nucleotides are TGTGCCAGCAGTTTCTCCCTAGACCTTAACAGGGTTTCGGGCTACACCTTC.

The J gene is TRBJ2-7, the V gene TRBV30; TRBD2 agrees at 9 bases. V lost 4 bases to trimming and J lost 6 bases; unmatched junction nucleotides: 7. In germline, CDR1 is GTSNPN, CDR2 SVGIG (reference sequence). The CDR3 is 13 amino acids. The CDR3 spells CAWNRGGAGEQYF. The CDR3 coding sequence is TGTGCCTGGAATCGCGGGGGGGCGGGCGAGCAGTACTTC.

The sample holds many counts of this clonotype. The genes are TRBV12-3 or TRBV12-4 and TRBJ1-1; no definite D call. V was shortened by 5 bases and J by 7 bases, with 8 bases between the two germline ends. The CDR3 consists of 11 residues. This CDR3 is CASSPEGEAFF. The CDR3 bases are TGTGCCAGCAGTCCCGAGGGTGAAGCTTTCTTT.

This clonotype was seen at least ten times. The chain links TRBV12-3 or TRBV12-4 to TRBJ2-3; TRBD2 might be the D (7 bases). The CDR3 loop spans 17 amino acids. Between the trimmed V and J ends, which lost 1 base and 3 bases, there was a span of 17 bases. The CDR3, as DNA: TGTGCCAGCAGTTTAGAATTGTCGGGGGGCTGGACAGATACGCAGTATTTT. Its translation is CASSLELSGGWTDTQYF.

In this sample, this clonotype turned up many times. The CDR3 spells CASSRSTQNTGELFF. Written as DNA, the CDR3 is TGTGCCAGCAGCCGAAGCACTCAGAACACCGGGGAGCTGTTTTTT. The chain joins TRBV7-9 to TRBJ2-2; D is uncertain. The CDR3 sequence is 15 residues long. CDR1 and CDR2 from the germline V gene are SEHNR and FQNEAQ (reference sequence). Trimming left V 5 bases short and J 1 base short, with 11 bases between.

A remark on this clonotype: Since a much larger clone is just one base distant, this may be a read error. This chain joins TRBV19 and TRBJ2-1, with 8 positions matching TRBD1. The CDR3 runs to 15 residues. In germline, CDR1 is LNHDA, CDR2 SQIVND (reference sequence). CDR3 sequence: CASSLPGGTGNVQFF. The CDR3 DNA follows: TGTGCCAGTAGTCTCCCTGGGGGGACAGGCAATGTGCAGTTCTTC.

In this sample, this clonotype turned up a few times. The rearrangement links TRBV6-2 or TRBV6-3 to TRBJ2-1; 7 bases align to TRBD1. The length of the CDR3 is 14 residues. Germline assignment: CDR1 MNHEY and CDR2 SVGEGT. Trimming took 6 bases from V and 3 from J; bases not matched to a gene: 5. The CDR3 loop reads CASSPRDSYNEQFF. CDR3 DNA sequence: TGTGCCAGCAGCCCCCGGGACAGCTACAATGAGCAGTTCTTC.

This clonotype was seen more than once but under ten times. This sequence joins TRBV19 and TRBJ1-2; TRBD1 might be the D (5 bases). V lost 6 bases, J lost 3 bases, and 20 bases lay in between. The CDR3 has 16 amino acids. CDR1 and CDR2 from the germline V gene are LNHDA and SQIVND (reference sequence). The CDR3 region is CASRFTSGSEYYGYTF. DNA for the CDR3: TGTGCCAGTAGATTCACGTCAGGGAGCGAGTACTATGGCTACACCTTC.

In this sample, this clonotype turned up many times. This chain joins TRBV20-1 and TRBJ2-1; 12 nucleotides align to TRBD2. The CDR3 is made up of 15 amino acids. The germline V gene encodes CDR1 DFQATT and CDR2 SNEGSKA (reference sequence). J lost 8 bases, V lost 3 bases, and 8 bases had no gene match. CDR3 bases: TGCAGTGCTAGGACCCGACTAGCGGGGGTCTATGAGCAGTTCTTC. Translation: CSARTRLAGVYEQFF.

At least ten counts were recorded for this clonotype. CDR3 protein: CASSGWQGRDNEQFF. CDR3 DNA: TGTGCCAGCAGTGGTTGGCAGGGTAGGGACAATGAGCAGTTCTTC. The genes are TRBV2 and TRBJ2-1, with D possibly matching TRBD1 (5 bases). The germline V gene has CDR1 SNHLY and CDR2 FYNNEI. CDR3 size: 15 residues. V was clipped by 4 bases and J by 5 bases, with 15 bases between them.

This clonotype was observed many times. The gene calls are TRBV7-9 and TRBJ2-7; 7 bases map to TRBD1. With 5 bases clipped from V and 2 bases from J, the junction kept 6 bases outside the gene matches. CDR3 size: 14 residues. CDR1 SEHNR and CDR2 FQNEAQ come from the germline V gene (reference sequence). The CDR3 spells CASSAGTVAYEQYF. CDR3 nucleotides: TGTGCCAGCAGCGCCGGGACAGTAGCCTACGAGCAGTACTTC.

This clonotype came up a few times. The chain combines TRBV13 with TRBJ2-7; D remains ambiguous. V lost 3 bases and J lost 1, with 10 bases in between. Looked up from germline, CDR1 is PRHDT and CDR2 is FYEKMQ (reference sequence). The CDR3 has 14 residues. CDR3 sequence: CASSFSGESYEQYF. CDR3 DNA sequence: TGTGCCAGCAGCTTTTCCGGAGAATCCTACGAGCAGTACTTC.